In its sample, the clone carrying this T cell receptor (beta chain) was seen once. This entry comes from a study of shared clonotypes between healthy human individuals. Deep-level running was used for the assay. Replicate PCRs from sorted subsets contained approximately 200 ng DNA, which is tens of thousands of T cell genomes. Per the authors' pipeline: As immunoSEQ supplied junction-only sequences (without quality scores), filtering differed. The assay was immunoSEQ multiplex PCR, and TCRdb's table has in-frame clones only and misses some. Clone size and the V and J calls come from that table; the DNA yielded D and trimming. The sample records over a million clones, around 76% being singletons. Germline V lookup: CDR1 SGHTA, CDR2 FQGNSA. The CDR3 is 15 amino acids. After removal of 6 bases from V and 0 bases from J, the junction contained 8 bases not matched to a gene. Splitting of CD4+ cells produced CD45RA+ naive and CD45RA-negative memory subsets.

Sequenced material: memory CD4+ T cells sorted from blood. Noted subset: CD45RA-negative fraction. The chain links TRBV7-2 to TRBJ2-7; 7 positions match TRBD2. This receptor was obtained from a man younger than 35 in good health. CDR3 nucleotide sequence: TGTGCCAGCAGTACAATAGCGGGCGACTCCTACGAGCAGTACTTC. Translation: CASSTIAGDSYEQYF.